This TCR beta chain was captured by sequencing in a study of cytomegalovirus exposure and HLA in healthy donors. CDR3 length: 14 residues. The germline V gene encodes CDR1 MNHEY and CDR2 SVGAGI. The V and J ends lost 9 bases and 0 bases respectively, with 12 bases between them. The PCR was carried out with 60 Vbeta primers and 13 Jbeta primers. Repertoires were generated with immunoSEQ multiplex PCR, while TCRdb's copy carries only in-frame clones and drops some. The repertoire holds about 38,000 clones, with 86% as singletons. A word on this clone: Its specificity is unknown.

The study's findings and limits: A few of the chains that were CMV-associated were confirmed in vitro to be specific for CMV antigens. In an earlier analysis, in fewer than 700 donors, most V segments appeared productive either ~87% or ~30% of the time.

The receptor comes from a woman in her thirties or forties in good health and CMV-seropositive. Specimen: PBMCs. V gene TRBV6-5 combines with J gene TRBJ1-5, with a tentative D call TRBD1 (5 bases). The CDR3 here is CASWGRSSNQPQHF. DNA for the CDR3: TGTGCCAGTTGGGGCAGATCTAGCAATCAGCCCCAGCATTTT.